One sample yielded the 12 T cell receptor beta chains listed below, sequenced in a study of OX40 agonist ivuxolimab in advanced cancers. Method: immunoSEQ multiplex PCR; TCRdb's copy keeps in-frame clones and lacks some. Of tens of thousands of clones listed, roughly 79% were seen once; the top ten hold 1.2% to 1.5%. The sequences come from CD4+ or CD8+ T cells sorted from blood, collected in a trial of the OX40 agonist ivuxolimab. These receptors were collected from an adult with an advanced solid tumor such as melanoma, head and neck, liver or kidney cancer.

V and J are TRBV28 and TRBJ1-5; D is uncertain. Trimming removed 5 bases from V and 0 bases from J, with 14 bases in between. The length of the CDR3 is 16 residues. CDR1 and CDR2 (germline): MDHEN, SYDVKM. CDR3 in DNA: TGTGCCAGCAGTAGGTCTTGGCCGGATAGCAATCAGCCCCAGCATTTT. Encoded protein: CASSRSWPDSNQPQHF.

This chain links TRBV7-8 with TRBJ1-3; 7 bases are shared with TRBD1. Germline V gives CDR1 SGHVS, CDR2 FQNEAQ. Trimming at V came to 5 bases and at J to 0 bases, leaving 7 bases not matched to a gene. The CDR3 has 16 residues. The CDR3 sequence: CASSPQRGHSGNTIYF. The DNA for the CDR3 is TGTGCCAGCAGCCCTCAAAGGGGGCACTCTGGAAACACCATATATTTT.

The V and J genes are TRBV5-5 and TRBJ1-5, with no clear D. Germline CDR1 is SGHKS and CDR2 is YYEKEE (reference sequence). The CDR3 consists of 16 residues. V lost 1 base and J 0 bases, leaving 11 bases between the germline ends. Here the CDR3 DNA reads TGTGCCAGCAGCTTGTTAGCTGGGAGTAGCAATCAGCCCCAGCATTTT. Its protein product is CASSLLAGSSNQPQHF. Full variable domain (missing parts from reference TRBV5-5 and TRBJ1-5): DAGVTQSPTHLIKTRGQQVTLRCSPISGHKSVSWYQQVLGQGPQFIFQYYEKEERGRGNFPDRFSARQFPNYSSELNVNALLLGDSALYLCASSLLAGSSNQPQHFGDGTRLSIL.

This clone was detected once. This chain links TRBV11-2 with TRBJ2-7; D might be TRBD1 (5 bases). The germline V gene encodes CDR1 SGHAT and CDR2 FQNNGV. The CDR3 extends over 14 amino acids. Trimming shortened V by 2 bases and J by 5 bases, and 13 bases separated the two germline ends. The CDR3, as DNA: TGTGCCAGCAGCTTAAGTTGGGGCCTTCACGAGCAGTACTTC. It is translated as CASSLSWGLHEQYF.

This clone was counted between two and nine times. Compared with germline, one end of the junction differs, possibly owing to a read error. The CDR3 here is CSAESSPSNTGELFF. The CDR3 DNA follows: TGCAGCGCTGAAAGTAGCCCCTCTAACACCGGGGAGCTGTTTTTT. This rearrangement joins TRBV29-1 to TRBJ2-2; D is unresolved. Germline V gene lookup returns CDR1 SQVTM and CDR2 ANQGSEA. The CDR3 contains 15 residues.

This chain joins TRBV27 and TRBJ2-5; possibly TRBD1 or TRBD2 for D (5 bases each). Trimming stripped 0 bases from V and 5 bases from J, with 16 bases between. Germline loops: CDR1 MNHEY, CDR2 SMNVEV (reference sequence). This CDR3 has 16 amino acids. The CDR3 reads CASSLSPEGLVETQYF. The DNA for the CDR3 is TGTGCCAGCAGTTTATCTCCAGAGGGGCTCGTGGAGACCCAGTACTTC.

A note on this clone: Other DNA sequences of this sample code for an identical CDR3. The chain carries TRBV28 and TRBJ2-7; 10 positions agree with TRBD2. The V gene end was trimmed by 3 bases and the J gene end by 6 bases; junction bases not matched to a gene: 17. The CDR3 length is 18 residues. CDR1 and CDR2 (germline): MDHEN, SYDVKM. The CDR3 DNA reads TGTGCCAGCAGTTTCCTCTTGGGGGGAGCGGGGGGGCCCGGCGAGCAGTACTTC. This codes for CASSFLLGGAGGPGEQYF.

The rearrangement uses TRBV29-1 and TRBJ2-1, with 9 bases fitting TRBD1. V shed 3 bases and J 7 bases; nucleotides not matched to a gene: 16. CDR1 is SQVTM and CDR2 is ANQGSEA in the germline V gene. The CDR3 has 17 residues. This CDR3 is CSVDQGARDRVRNEQFF. CDR3 nucleotide sequence: TGCAGCGTTGACCAAGGGGCCCGGGACAGGGTGAGGAATGAGCAGTTCTTC.

This clone occurred once. V is TRBV5-1 and J is TRBJ1-2; the match to TRBD1 covers 7 bases. CDR1 is SGHRS and CDR2 is YFSETQ in the germline V gene. The CDR3 has 13 amino acids. The V and J ends lost 6 bases and 8 bases, in that order; junction bases with no gene match: 10. CDR3 residues: CASTSGQSGGYTF. CDR3 coding DNA: TGCGCCAGCACTTCGGGACAGTCGGGCGGCTACACCTTC.

The CDR3 here is CASSLAGLTYEQYF. CDR3 nucleotides: TGTGCCAGCAGCTTGGCAGGGTTAACCTACGAGCAGTACTTC. This chain connects TRBV5-6 to TRBJ2-7; D perhaps matches TRBD1 (5 bases). This CDR3 spans 14 amino acids. CDR1 and CDR2 (germline): SGHDT, YYEEEE. Trimming shortened V by 0 bases and J by 2 bases, and 9 bases separated the two germline ends.

This clone turned up a few times. The chain is built from TRBV14 and TRBJ2-3, with TRBD2 identical over 11 bases. CDR1 is SGHDN, CDR2 FVKESK, per germline. The junction had 9 bases not matched to a gene; V was cut back by 2 bases and J by 8 bases. The CDR3 contains 16 residues. CDR3 residues: CASSQLTSGVLVTQYF. The CDR3 DNA follows: TGTGCCAGCAGCCAACTGACTAGCGGGGTACTGGTTACGCAGTATTTT.

The chain is built from TRBV11-2 and TRBJ1-1, with D hard to call. Germline V CDR1 and CDR2: SGHAT, FQNNGV. The CDR3 totals 12 residues. Trimming removed 6 bases from V and 10 bases from J, with 15 bases in between. CDR3 in amino acids: CASSQSPARAFF. The DNA of the CDR3 is TGTGCCAGCAGTCAATCACCCGCCAGAGCTTTCTTT.